Sequencing of this TCR beta chain was carried out in a study of T cell repertoires in cytomegalovirus infection. Background on the study: Signatures in public TCR beta sequences pointed to both CMV infection and matching HLA type. Study observations and caveats: In two of eight donors, the top clonotype was HLA-C-restricted CMV-specific. Based on cumulative public TCR beta family frequency, carriers of CMV plus the relevant HLA were identified.

TCRdb re-called the reads through MiXCR, storing one row per CDR3 protein. The data hold 300,000 to 400,000 distinct CDR3 sequences, with 9.5% observed a single time. There are 16 residues in the CDR3. Germline CDR1 reads DFQATT; CDR2 reads SNEGSKA (reference sequence). Trimming pared 5 bases from V and 0 bases from J, leaving 14 bases between. This clonotype has ten or more counts. Its antigen remains unidentified. The sequencing input was PBMCs. This clonotype originated in a human donor in good health (CMV status not recorded). Some clones in this sample may be carry-over from other donors' samples. This rearrangement joins TRBV20-1 to TRBJ1-6, with D perhaps matching TRBD1 (6 bases). The CDR3: CSAQATRGSYNSPLHF. Written as DNA, the CDR3 is TGCAGTGCTCAGGCCACCAGGGGCTCCTATAATTCACCCCTCCACTTT.